The T cell receptor beta chain described here comes from a study of blood T cell repertoires in COVID-19. Study at large: Sample material is recorded as cDNA or gDNA derived from T cells, B-cell-depleted T cells, or PBMCs.

The data were produced by immunoSEQ multiplex PCR, yet TCRdb's version contains in-frame clones alone and is incomplete. The sample includes approximately 200,000 clones, about 88% of them seen just once. This CDR3 has 14 residues. The germline V and J ends were trimmed by 5 bases and 5 bases, with 16 bases remaining between them. CDR1 and CDR2 (germline): GTSNPN, SVGIG (reference sequence). The sample holds a few counts of this clone. Source material: peripheral blood. The receptor's source is a man aged 65 to 79 with acute or convalescent COVID-19. The V and J genes are TRBV30 and TRBJ1-5, with unresolved D. CDR3 nucleotide sequence: TGTGCCTGGGCTAAACTAAGCACCGATCAGCCCCAGCATTTT. Amino acid sequence: CAWAKLSTDQPQHF.